These T cell receptor beta chains were read from a single sample in a study of blood T cell repertoires in COVID-19. Here immunoSEQ multiplex PCR was the method, and the copy in TCRdb shows in-frame clones only, minus some. The sample carries 80,000 to 95,000 clones, 60% to 80% recorded once. The sequencing input was peripheral blood. These receptor sequences come from a woman in her forties or fifties with acute or convalescent COVID-19. The CDR3 runs from the conserved cysteine through the conserved F or W. The D gene is left open where the match is weak. Clone size appears in some rows only: once, few, many, or a class for an expanded clone.

v_gene: TRBV18
abundance: .
j_gene: TRBJ2-4
d_gene: TRBD2
CDR3aa: CASSHPPGTSGDLAKNIQYF
CDR3nt: TGTGCCAGCTCTCATCCCCCCGGGACTAGCGGGGACCTAGCCAAAAACATTCAGTACTTC

v_gene: TRBV11-2
abundance: .
j_gene: TRBJ2-1
d_gene: .
CDR3aa: CASSSHGGGQFF
CDR3nt: TGTGCCAGCAGCTCTCACGGCGGCGGGCAGTTCTTC

v_gene: TRBV7-2
abundance: .
j_gene: TRBJ2-1
d_gene: .
CDR3aa: CASSSGVLSYNEQFF
CDR3nt: TGTGCCAGCAGCTCCGGGGTCCTATCCTACAATGAGCAGTTCTTC

v_gene: TRBV5-6
abundance: .
j_gene: TRBJ2-7
d_gene: TRBD1
CDR3aa: CASSYDRVYEQYF
CDR3nt: TGTGCCAGCAGCTACGACAGGGTCTACGAGCAGTACTTC

v_gene: TRBV19
abundance: .
j_gene: TRBJ2-2
d_gene: .
CDR3aa: CASSGRGSHTGELFF
CDR3nt: TGTGCCAGTAGTGGCCGGGGGAGCCACACCGGGGAGCTGTTTTTT

v_gene: TRBV7-3
abundance: .
j_gene: TRBJ2-2
d_gene: TRBD1
CDR3aa: CASSPWTGYNTGELFF
CDR3nt: TGTGCCAGCAGCCCGTGGACAGGATATAACACCGGGGAGCTGTTTTTT

v_gene: TRBV30
abundance: .
j_gene: TRBJ1-2
d_gene: .
CDR3aa: CAWSQRGLSLYGYTF
CDR3nt: TGTGCCTGGAGCCAGCGGGGCCTGTCTCTCTATGGCTACACCTTC

v_gene: TRBV19
abundance: .
j_gene: TRBJ1-3
d_gene: .
CDR3aa: CASTGSGNTIYF
CDR3nt: TGTGCCAGCACAGGGTCTGGAAACACCATATATTTT

v_gene: TRBV5-1
abundance: .
j_gene: TRBJ1-3
d_gene: TRBD1
CDR3aa: CASSWTGGNTIYF
CDR3nt: TGCGCCAGCAGCTGGACAGGGGGAAACACCATATATTTT

v_gene: TRBV5-1
abundance: .
j_gene: TRBJ2-3
d_gene: TRBD2
CDR3aa: CASSPMTSGGTDTQYF
CDR3nt: TGCGCCAGCAGCCCAATGACTAGCGGGGGCACAGATACGCAGTATTTT

v_gene: TRBV4-2
abundance: .
j_gene: TRBJ2-2
d_gene: TRBD2
CDR3aa: CASSATSDGGELFF
CDR3nt: TGTGCCAGCAGCGCGACTAGCGATGGCGGGGAGCTGTTTTTT

v_gene: TRBV27
abundance: few
j_gene: TRBJ1-5
d_gene: .
CDR3aa: CASSRQPNQPQHF
CDR3nt: TGTGCCAGCAGTCGACAGCCGAATCAGCCCCAGCATTTT

v_gene: TRBV28
abundance: few
j_gene: TRBJ2-5
d_gene: TRBD1
CDR3aa: CASSSLMNDRGVETQYF
CDR3nt: TGTGCCAGCAGCTCCCTTATGAATGACAGGGGAGTAGAGACCCAGTACTTC

v_gene: TRBV3-1/TRBV3-2
abundance: .
j_gene: TRBJ2-2
d_gene: TRBD2
CDR3aa: CASSQEIPRRGSDTGELFF
CDR3nt: TGTGCCAGCAGCCAAGAAATACCCAGGCGGGGGTCTGACACCGGGGAGCTGTTTTTT

v_gene: TRBV7-2
abundance: .
j_gene: TRBJ1-4
d_gene: TRBD1
CDR3aa: CASSLRTGTNEKLFF
CDR3nt: TGTGCCAGCAGCTTACGGACAGGGACTAATGAAAAACTGTTTTTT

v_gene: TRBV4-2
abundance: .
j_gene: TRBJ1-2
d_gene: TRBD1
CDR3aa: CASSQPTGAGVKGYTF
CDR3nt: TGTGCCAGCAGCCAGCCGACAGGGGCAGGGGTAAAGGGCTACACCTTC

v_gene: TRBV11-1
abundance: .
j_gene: TRBJ1-6
d_gene: .
CDR3aa: CASSLEQGYNSPLHF
CDR3nt: TGTGCCAGCAGCTTGGAACAGGGATATAATTCACCCCTCCACTTT

v_gene: TRBV5-6
abundance: .
j_gene: TRBJ1-2
d_gene: TRBD1
CDR3aa: CASSALDPRDRMFYGYTF
CDR3nt: TGTGCCAGCAGCGCACTAGATCCCCGGGACAGAATGTTCTATGGCTACACCTTC

v_gene: TRBV6-5
abundance: .
j_gene: TRBJ1-5
d_gene: .
CDR3aa: CATGEVVQPQHF
CDR3nt: TGTGCCACCGGGGAGGTCGTACAGCCCCAGCATTTT

v_gene: TRBV6-5
abundance: .
j_gene: TRBJ1-1
d_gene: .
CDR3aa: CASSYSEGTEAFF
CDR3nt: TGTGCCAGCAGTTACTCGGAGGGGACTGAAGCTTTCTTT

v_gene: TRBV15
abundance: .
j_gene: TRBJ2-5
d_gene: TRBD2
CDR3aa: CATSNSGGFQETQYF
CDR3nt: TGTGCCACCAGCAATAGCGGGGGGTTCCAAGAGACCCAGTACTTC

v_gene: TRBV2
abundance: .
j_gene: TRBJ2-3
d_gene: .
CDR3aa: CASSWGGLFSTDTQYF
CDR3nt: TGTGCCAGCAGCTGGGGAGGCCTCTTTAGCACAGATACGCAGTATTTT

v_gene: TRBV11-3
abundance: .
j_gene: TRBJ1-1
d_gene: .
CDR3aa: CASNRGTEAFF
CDR3nt: TGTGCCAGCAATAGGGGGACTGAAGCTTTCTTT

v_gene: TRBV2
abundance: .
j_gene: TRBJ1-6
d_gene: .
CDR3aa: CASSVQGGLNNSPLHF
CDR3nt: TGTGCCAGCAGTGTACAGGGTGGGTTGAATAATTCACCCCTCCACTTT

v_gene: TRBV18
abundance: .
j_gene: TRBJ1-1
d_gene: TRBD1
CDR3aa: CASSPRQGETEAFF
CDR3nt: TGTGCCAGCTCCCCAAGACAGGGTGAGACTGAAGCTTTCTTT

v_gene: TRBV5-1
abundance: .
j_gene: TRBJ1-1
d_gene: TRBD1
CDR3aa: CASSLEGGPNTEAFF
CDR3nt: TGCGCCAGCAGCTTGGAAGGGGGCCCGAACACTGAAGCTTTCTTT

v_gene: TRBV29-1
abundance: few
j_gene: TRBJ2-2
d_gene: .
CDR3aa: CSVRSRNTGELFF
CDR3nt: TGCAGCGTTAGGAGCAGAAACACCGGGGAGCTGTTTTTT

v_gene: TRBV28
abundance: .
j_gene: TRBJ2-3
d_gene: .
CDR3aa: CASRADSTDTQYF
CDR3nt: TGTGCCAGCAGGGCAGATAGCACAGATACGCAGTATTTT

v_gene: TRBV5-6
abundance: .
j_gene: TRBJ2-3
d_gene: TRBD1
CDR3aa: CASSYQGVLTDTQYF
CDR3nt: TGTGCCAGCAGCTACCAGGGGGTTCTCACAGATACGCAGTATTTT

v_gene: TRBV3-1/TRBV3-2
abundance: .
j_gene: TRBJ2-3
d_gene: TRBD2
CDR3aa: CASSPGTSSNTQYF
CDR3nt: TGTGCCAGCAGCCCAGGGACTAGCTCCAATACGCAGTATTTT

v_gene: TRBV9
abundance: .
j_gene: TRBJ2-3
d_gene: TRBD2
CDR3aa: CASSAEGTSGDTQYF
CDR3nt: TGTGCCAGCAGCGCCGAGGGGACTAGCGGGGATACGCAGTATTTT

v_gene: TRBV27
abundance: .
j_gene: TRBJ2-2
d_gene: .
CDR3aa: CASSLKGGPYTGELFF
CDR3nt: TGTGCCAGCAGTTTAAAGGGGGGGCCCTACACCGGGGAGCTGTTTTTT

v_gene: TRBV19
abundance: .
j_gene: TRBJ2-6
d_gene: .
CDR3aa: CASSLGLSGANVLTF
CDR3nt: TGTGCCAGTAGTTTGGGCCTCTCTGGGGCCAACGTCCTGACTTTC

v_gene: TRBV2
abundance: .
j_gene: TRBJ2-2
d_gene: .
CDR3aa: CASSTGRGPTGELFF
CDR3nt: TGTGCCAGCAGCACAGGGAGAGGTCCAACCGGGGAGCTGTTTTTT

v_gene: TRBV9
abundance: few
j_gene: TRBJ2-2
d_gene: TRBD1
CDR3aa: CASSPWTGNTGELFF
CDR3nt: TGTGCCAGCAGCCCGTGGACAGGGAACACCGGGGAGCTGTTTTTT

v_gene: TRBV19
abundance: .
j_gene: TRBJ2-2
d_gene: .
CDR3aa: CASSSTGLNTGELFF
CDR3nt: TGTGCCAGTAGTTCAACAGGCCTGAACACCGGGGAGCTGTTTTTT

v_gene: TRBV11-2
abundance: .
j_gene: TRBJ2-7
d_gene: TRBD2
CDR3aa: CASRRLAGGRSSYEQYF
CDR3nt: TGTGCCAGCCGGAGACTAGCGGGGGGACGCAGCTCCTACGAGCAGTACTTC